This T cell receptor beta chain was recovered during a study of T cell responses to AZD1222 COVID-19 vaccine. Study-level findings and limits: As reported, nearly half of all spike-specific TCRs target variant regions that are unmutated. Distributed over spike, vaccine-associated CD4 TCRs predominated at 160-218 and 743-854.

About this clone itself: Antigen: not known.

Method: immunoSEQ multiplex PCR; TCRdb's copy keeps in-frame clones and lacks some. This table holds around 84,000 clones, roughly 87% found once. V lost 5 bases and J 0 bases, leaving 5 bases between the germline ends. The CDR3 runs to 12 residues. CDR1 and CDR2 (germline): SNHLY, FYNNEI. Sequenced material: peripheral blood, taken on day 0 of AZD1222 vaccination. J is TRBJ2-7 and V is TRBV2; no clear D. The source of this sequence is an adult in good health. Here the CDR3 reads CASSYSSYEQYF. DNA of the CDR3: TGTGCCAGCAGTTATAGCTCCTACGAGCAGTACTTC.